These 26 T cell receptor beta chains came from one sample sequenced in a study of T cells in Graves' hyperthyroidism and ophthalmopathy. There were TCR beta CDR3 regions amplified from RNA transcripts. In the first-round RT-PCR of the TCR CDR3, the HTBI primer set was used. TCRdb re-analysed the multiplex PCR reads in MiXCR, keeping a single row per CDR3 protein. The data hold about 600,000 distinct CDR3 sequences, with about 15% observed a single time. Sequencing was done on a sample of blood. These receptors all come from a woman in her 50s with Graves' ophthalmopathy.

This clonotype was counted ten times or more. The chain has TRBV3-1 and TRBJ1-6, with TRBD1 as a possible D gene (6 bases). CDR1 LGHDT and CDR2 YNNKEL come from the germline V gene (reference sequence). This CDR3 is built from 16 residues. V was cut by 0 bases and J by 9 bases, with 15 bases left in between. This chain's CDR3 is CASSQDVGGARSPLHF. CDR3 bases: TGTGCCAGCAGCCAAGATGTTGGGGGGGCCCGTTCACCCCTCCACTTT.

This clonotype was seen repeatedly, ten times or more. Here the CDR3 reads CASGYGAGGVYNEQFF. CDR3 sequence (DNA): TGCGCCAGCGGGTATGGTGCGGGAGGGGTGTACAATGAGCAGTTCTTC. The gene calls are TRBV5-1 and TRBJ2-1; TRBD2 matches 9 bases. V dropped 7 bases and J dropped 4; count of bases not matched to a gene: 12. The CDR3 consists of 16 residues. Germline CDR1 is SGHRS and CDR2 is YFSETQ.

This clonotype was seen at least ten times. The V call is TRBV2, the J call TRBJ2-7; the match to TRBD2 covers 9 bases. CDR3 length: 14 amino acids. J gave up 3 bases and V 4 bases, and 4 bases lay outside the gene matches. Germline CDR1 is SNHLY and CDR2 is FYNNEI. The CDR3 bases are TGTGCCAGCAGTGGGGGTAGCGGGAGCTACGAGCAGTACTTC. Protein sequence: CASSGGSGSYEQYF.

This clonotype was recorded at least ten times. The chain recombines TRBV28 with TRBJ1-5; no clear D. V shed 1 base and J shed 0 bases, with 7 bases lying between them. The CDR3 loop spans 15 amino acids. Germline V gene data show CDR1 as MDHEN and CDR2 as SYDVKM. The CDR3 loop reads CASSLLRISNQPQHF. The DNA for the CDR3 is TGTGCCAGCAGTTTATTACGGATTAGCAATCAGCCCCAGCATTTT.

This chain uses TRBV4-2 with TRBJ2-1, with 7 bases lining up with TRBD2. Germline lookup yields CDR1 LGHNA and CDR2 YNFKEQ. With 4 bases clipped from V and 4 bases from J, the junction kept 16 bases outside the gene matches. The CDR3 runs 18 residues. This CDR3 reads CASSPKFSSGLGYNEQFF. As DNA, the CDR3 is TGTGCCAGCAGCCCCAAATTCTCTAGCGGATTAGGGTACAATGAGCAGTTCTTC.

This clonotype was counted a few times. The chain has TRBV6-2 or TRBV6-3 and TRBJ2-1, with 10 positions matching TRBD1. V lost 3 bases to trimming and J lost 8 bases; unmatched junction nucleotides: 13. Germline V lookup: CDR1 MNHEY, CDR2 SVGEGT. This CDR3 contains 17 residues. CDR3 in DNA: TGTGCCAGCAGTTATATAACCGGGACAGGGGATTGGTATGAGCAGTTCTTC. This encodes CASSYITGTGDWYEQFF.

This clonotype was counted only a few times. The genes are TRBV9 and TRBJ2-1; a weak D match, TRBD2 (5 bases). CDR3 length: 14 residues. Germline V gene data show CDR1 as SGDLS and CDR2 as YYNGEE. Trimming removed 4 bases at V and 12 bases at J, with 20 bases between. DNA of the CDR3: TGTGCCAGCAGCCCCCGGGTTAGCGAAAAAACGCAGTTCTTC. It codes for CASSPRVSEKTQFF.

In regard to this clonotype: A read error may explain this, as a much larger clone is one base away. The rearrangement joins TRBV28 to TRBJ2-7; D is unresolved. The germline V gene encodes CDR1 MDHEN and CDR2 SYDVKM. There are 13 residues in the CDR3. Here the CDR3 reads CASGFSLSYEQYF. In DNA form, the CDR3 reads TGTGCCAGCGGTTTCTCCTTATCCTACGAGCAGTACTTC.

As to this clonotype: One end of the junction is discordant with germline, which a read error may explain. The V call is TRBV12-3 or TRBV12-4, the J call TRBJ2-1; 9 bases fit TRBD2. The CDR3 is 15 residues long. Here the CDR3 DNA reads TGTGCCAGCAGTTTACTAGCGGGGACATACAATGGGCAGTTCTTC. Its translation: CASSLLAGTYNGQFF.

This clonotype came up many times. CDR3 amino acids: CASSSLLGLTYEQYF. CDR3 sequence (DNA): TGTGCCAGCAGTTCCTTGCTGGGGTTAACCTACGAGCAGTACTTC. The chain uses TRBV28 and TRBJ2-7; D is unclear. This CDR3 is 15 amino acids long. Germline V gene sequence: CDR1 MDHEN, CDR2 SYDVKM. V was pared by 4 bases and J by 2 bases, with 15 bases between. The whole variable domain, filled in from reference TRBV28 and TRBJ2-7, reads DVKVTQSSRYLVKRTGEKVFLECVQDMDHENMFWYRQDPGLGLRLIYFSYDVKMKEKGDIPEGYSVSREKKERFSLILESASTNQTSMYLCASSSLLGLTYEQYFGPGTRLTVT.

This clonotype has a single count. The chain couples TRBV7-2 to TRBJ2-3; 12 bases match TRBD2. CDR3 size: 18 residues. The V gene end was trimmed by 5 bases and the J gene end by 2 bases; junction bases not matched to a gene: 11. From germline, CDR1 is SGHTA and CDR2 FQGNSA. CDR3 sequence reads: CASSVPLAGGLITDTQYF. In DNA, the CDR3 is TGTGCCAGCAGCGTACCACTAGCGGGAGGACTGATCACAGATACGCAGTATTTT.

This clonotype was observed many times. The rearrangement uses TRBV6-1 and TRBJ2-7; TRBD2 aligns across 7 bases. V shed 4 bases and J 5 bases; nucleotides not matched to a gene: 5. Germline-derived CDR1 and CDR2 are MNHNS and SASEGT. The CDR3 totals 13 residues. CDR3 sequence reads: CASSVAGRDEQYF. The CDR3 DNA reads as TGTGCCAGCAGTGTAGCAGGGAGGGACGAGCAGTACTTC.

In its sample, this clonotype was seen a few times. This sequence joins TRBV6-2 or TRBV6-3 and TRBJ1-5, with D maybe TRBD1 (5 bases). CDR3 length equals 16 residues. V lost 3 bases to trimming and J lost 0 bases, with 12 bases between them. CDR1 and CDR2 from the germline V gene are MNHEY and SVGEGT. CDR3 DNA: TGTGCCAGCAGTTATTATGGGGCGGATAGCAATCAGCCCCAGCATTTT. Translating gives CASSYYGADSNQPQHF.

This clonotype came up many times. In nucleotides, the CDR3 is TGTGCCAGCAGTGAACTCTGGCAGGGGTCCTACGAGCAGTACTTC. This sequence encodes CASSELWQGSYEQYF. The genes are TRBV6-1 and TRBJ2-7, with a possible D match to TRBD1 (6 bases). The V gene lost 2 bases and the J gene lost 1 base, with 12 bases spanning the gap. The CDR3 consists of 15 residues. Germline V gene lookup returns CDR1 MNHNS and CDR2 SASEGT.

Only a few counts were recorded for this clonotype. The J gene is TRBJ1-1, the V gene TRBV3-1; D not certain. The CDR3 runs 15 residues. Looked up from germline, CDR1 is LGHDT and CDR2 is YNNKEL (reference sequence). V dropped 3 bases and J dropped 0 bases, with 11 bases sitting between them. Here the CDR3 DNA reads TGTGCCAGCAGCCATTCGGGCGGTTTGAACACTGAAGCTTTCTTT. Translation gives CASSHSGGLNTEAFF.

This clonotype occurred many times. CDR3 amino acids: CAWSVSSYEQYF. In nucleotides, the CDR3 is TGTGCCTGGAGTGTAAGTTCTTACGAGCAGTACTTC. V and J are TRBV30 and TRBJ2-7; no firm D call. The V end was cut by 0 bases, the J end by 4 bases, with 7 bases between. Per the germline V gene, CDR1 is GTSNPN and CDR2 is SVGIG (reference sequence). The CDR3 covers 12 residues.

This clonotype appeared a few times. The gene calls are TRBV5-4 and TRBJ2-7; maybe TRBD2 (5 bases). This CDR3 contains 15 residues. Per germline, CDR1 SGHNT and CDR2 YYREEE (reference sequence). The V end lost 5 bases, the J end lost 2 bases, and 17 bases lay between the germline ends. DNA of the CDR3: TGTGCCAGCAGGCCAAAGGACGGAGGCCCCTACGAGCAGTACTTC. Translating it yields CASRPKDGGPYEQYF.

V is TRBV27 and J is TRBJ2-7; 7 bases are shared with TRBD2. Trimming removed 7 bases from V and 5 bases from J; junction bases left unmatched: 5. This CDR3 region has 12 residues. Germline CDR1 reads MNHEY; CDR2 reads SMNVEV (reference sequence). The CDR3 loop is CASTAGANEQYF. The CDR3 DNA reads as TGTGCCAGCACGGCGGGAGCGAACGAGCAGTACTTC.

There are a few counts of this clonotype. The junction departs from germline at one end; a sequencing error may be responsible. The chain has TRBV11-2 and TRBJ2-5, with D possibly matching TRBD2 (6 bases). The CDR3 runs to 14 residues. Germline V gives CDR1 SGHAT, CDR2 FQNNGV. CDR3 region: CASSQAGREETQYF. The CDR3, as DNA: TGCGCCAGCAGCCAAGCCGGGAGAGAAGAGACCCAGTACTTC.

This sequence joins TRBV9 and TRBJ1-2; 7 bases fit TRBD1. Germline CDR1 SGDLS, CDR2 YYNGEE. This CDR3 has 14 amino acids. Trimming took 4 bases from V and 7 from J; bases not matched to a gene: 10. The CDR3 protein is CASSPDSDRVGYTF. The CDR3 DNA reads as TGTGCCAGCAGCCCCGATTCCGACAGGGTTGGCTACACCTTC.

This clonotype was observed many times. CDR3 DNA: TGTGCCAGCAGTCCTACCCCCGGGACTAGGTATCCCTACGAGCAGTACTTC. It specifies CASSPTPGTRYPYEQYF. V is TRBV27 and J is TRBJ2-7, with 8 bases lining up with TRBD2. The CDR3 is 17 residues long. The germline gives CDR1 MNHEY, CDR2 SMNVEV (reference sequence). Trimming cost V 5 bases and J 2 bases; bases outside gene matches: 14.

At least ten counts were recorded for this clonotype. The V call is TRBV7-2, the J call TRBJ1-6; tentatively, D is TRBD1 (5 bases). Per the germline V gene, CDR1 is SGHTA and CDR2 is FQGNSA. The germline V and J ends were trimmed by 5 bases and 6 bases, with 14 bases remaining between them. This CDR3 spans 15 amino acids. CDR3 DNA: TGTGCCAGCAGCCCCCGGACACTTGTTAATTCACCCCTCCACTTT. Encoded protein: CASSPRTLVNSPLHF.

The J gene is TRBJ2-1, the V gene TRBV9; a weak D match, TRBD2 (6 bases). The CDR3 runs to 16 residues. The V and J ends lost 2 bases and 3 bases respectively, with 15 bases between them. Germline V gene sequence: CDR1 SGDLS, CDR2 YYNGEE. The CDR3 protein is CASSVGLARNYNEQFF. The CDR3 DNA reads TGTGCCAGCAGCGTGGGGCTAGCGAGAAACTACAATGAGCAGTTCTTC.

Ten or more counts support this clonotype. The chain links TRBV5-1 to TRBJ2-7, with 10 bases aligning to TRBD2. Germline V gene sequence: CDR1 SGHRS, CDR2 YFSETQ. This CDR3 contains 16 residues. V trimming: 0 bases; J trimming: 6 bases; junction bases outside the gene matches: 9. Written as DNA, the CDR3 is TGCGCCAGCAGCTTGGCAGTACTAGCGGGAATCCGCGAGCAGTACTTC. This gives the protein CASSLAVLAGIREQYF.

This clonotype was detected many times. The chain carries TRBV24-1 and TRBJ2-1; D is perhaps TRBD1 (5 bases). Trimming took off 6 bases at V and 3 bases at J, with 20 bases between the two ends. This CDR3 is built from 17 residues. CDR1 and CDR2 from the germline V gene are KGHDR and SFDVKD. This CDR3 reads CATSSSFDSPIYNEQFF. The CDR3 DNA reads TGTGCCACCAGTTCCTCTTTCGACAGCCCCATCTACAATGAGCAGTTCTTC.

The chain combines TRBV2 with TRBJ1-1; D is ambiguous. Germline CDR1 reads SNHLY; CDR2 reads FYNNEI. This CDR3 has 14 residues. Trimming left V 4 bases short and J 1 base short, with 10 bases between. Here the CDR3 DNA reads TGTGCCAGCAGTGTCTTAGAGGCGAACACTGAAGCTTTCTTT. Amino acids: CASSVLEANTEAFF.